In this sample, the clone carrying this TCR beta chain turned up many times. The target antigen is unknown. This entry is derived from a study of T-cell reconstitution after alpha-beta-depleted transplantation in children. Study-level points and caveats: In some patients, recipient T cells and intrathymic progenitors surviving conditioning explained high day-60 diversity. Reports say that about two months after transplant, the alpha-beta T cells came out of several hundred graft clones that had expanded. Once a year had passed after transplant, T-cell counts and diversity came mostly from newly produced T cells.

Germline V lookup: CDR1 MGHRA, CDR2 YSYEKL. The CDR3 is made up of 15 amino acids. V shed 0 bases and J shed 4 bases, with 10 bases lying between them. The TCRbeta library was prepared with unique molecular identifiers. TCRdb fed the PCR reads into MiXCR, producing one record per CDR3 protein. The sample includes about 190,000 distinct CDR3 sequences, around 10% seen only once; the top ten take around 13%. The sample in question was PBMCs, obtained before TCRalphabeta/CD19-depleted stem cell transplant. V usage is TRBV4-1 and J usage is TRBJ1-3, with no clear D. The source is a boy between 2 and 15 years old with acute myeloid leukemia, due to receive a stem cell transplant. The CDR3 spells CASSQDPSAGNTIYF. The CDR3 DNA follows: TGCGCCAGCAGCCAAGATCCCTCCGCCGGAAACACCATATATTTT.